The rows below give T cell receptor beta chains drawn from one sample of a study of identifying expanded T cells in peripheral blood. Method: immunoSEQ multiplex PCR; TCRdb's copy keeps in-frame clones and lacks some. The sample includes approximately 81,000 clones, about four fifths seen only once; the top ten take about 18%. The sample was blood. Every receptor here comes from a person aged 18 to 69 in good health. CDR3s include the opening cysteine and the closing phenylalanine or tryptophan. A D gene is named only where the DNA matches it firmly. Clone size is not always given. Where it is, it says once, few, many or a class for expanded clones.

d_call	v_call	clone_size	j_call	cdr3_nt	cdr3_aa
TRBD2	TRBV29-1	.	TRBJ2-5	TGCAGCGCTAGCGGGAGGGCCCTCAAGGAGACCCAGTACTTC	CSASGRALKETQYF
TRBD1	TRBV13	.	TRBJ1-5	TGTGCCAGCAGCTTGGGACAGGGTAGCAATCAGCCCCAGCATTTT	CASSLGQGSNQPQHF
.	TRBV14	.	TRBJ2-5	TGTGCCAGCAGCCAAGTGCGATCGTGGGAGACCCAGTACTTC	CASSQVRSWETQYF
.	TRBV9	.	TRBJ2-7	TGTGCCAGCAGCCCAGCTCCCCCCTGGAGGGGCGATACCTACGAGCAGTACTTC	CASSPAPPWRGDTYEQYF
.	TRBV28	.	TRBJ2-1	TGTGCCAGCAGATACTTAAGGGGGAGCCTGAATGAGCAGTTCTTC	CASRYLRGSLNEQFF
TRBD1	TRBV7-2	.	TRBJ1-4	TGTGCCAGCAGCTTAGCGCTGCAGGGGGGTGAAAAACTGTTTTTT	CASSLALQGGEKLFF
.	TRBV10-2	many	TRBJ1-5	TGCGCCAGCAGTGGACGGACAAGTCAGCCCCAGCATTTT	CASSGRTSQPQHF
.	TRBV18	.	TRBJ2-2	TGTGCCAGCTCACCATCAGGAAACACCGGGGAGCTGTTTTTT	CASSPSGNTGELFF
TRBD1	TRBV29-1	few	TRBJ2-1	TGCAGCGAGTCCAGGGGGCGAGAGCAGTTCTTC	CSESRGREQFF
.	TRBV28	.	TRBJ1-5	TGTGCCAGCGGGGTTGGACAGCCTAGCCAGCCCCAGCATTTT	CASGVGQPSQPQHF
.	TRBV10-3	.	TRBJ2-5	TGTGCCATCAGTGAGGAGGAGCCACAAGAGACCCAGTACTTC	CAISEEEPQETQYF
.	TRBV7-2	.	TRBJ2-2	TGTGCCAGCAGCCCCGGGGTTAATCGGTACCGGGAGCTGTTTTTT	CASSPGVNRYRELFF
TRBD2	TRBV4-1	.	TRBJ2-7	TGCGCCAGCAGCCAAACTTATAGCGGGAGCTCCTACGAGCAGTACTTC	CASSQTYSGSSYEQYF
.	TRBV27	.	TRBJ2-1	TGTGCCAGCAGTCCAATCCTAGGACAGTGGGGCCATGAGCAGTTCTTC	CASSPILGQWGHEQFF
.	TRBV10-1	.	TRBJ1-5	TGCGCCAGCAGTGAGCTCCGAGTCCATAGCAATCAGCCCCAGCATTTT	CASSELRVHSNQPQHF
.	TRBV9	.	TRBJ1-1	TGTGCCAGCAGCCCCCGTCCCATGAACACTGAAGCTTTCTTT	CASSPRPMNTEAFF
.	TRBV2	.	TRBJ2-7	TGTGCCGCGGGGTGGCGGGGAAGCTCCTACGAGCAGTACTTC	CAAGWRGSSYEQYF
.	TRBV30	.	TRBJ2-7	TGTGCCTGGAGTGAATCCTACGAGCAGTACTTC	CAWSESYEQYF
.	TRBV7-2	.	TRBJ1-6	TGTGCCAGCAGCTTAGAGGCGGGAACTGATTCACCCCTCCACTTT	CASSLEAGTDSPLHF
.	TRBV5-8	.	TRBJ2-3	TGTGCCAGCAGCTTATATCCTAGCACAGATACGCAGTATTTT	CASSLYPSTDTQYF
TRBD2	TRBV5-1	.	TRBJ2-5	TGCGCCAGCCGAACGGGCGGGAGGGGGCTCCAAGAGACCCAGTACTTC	CASRTGGRGLQETQYF
.	TRBV27	.	TRBJ1-4	TGTGCCAGCAGTCCCCGACCGCTTCATAATGAAAAACTGTTTTTT	CASSPRPLHNEKLFF